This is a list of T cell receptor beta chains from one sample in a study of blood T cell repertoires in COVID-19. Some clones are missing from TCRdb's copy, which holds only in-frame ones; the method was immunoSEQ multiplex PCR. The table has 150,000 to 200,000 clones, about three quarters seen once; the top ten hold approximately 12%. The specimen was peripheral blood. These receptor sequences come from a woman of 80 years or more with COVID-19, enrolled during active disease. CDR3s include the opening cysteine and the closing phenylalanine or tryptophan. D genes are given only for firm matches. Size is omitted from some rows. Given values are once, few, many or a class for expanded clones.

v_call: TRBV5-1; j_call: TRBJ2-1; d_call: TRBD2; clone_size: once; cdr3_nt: TGCGCCAGCAGCCAACTCCCATGGGCGGGGGGTACCTACAATGAGCAGTTCTTC; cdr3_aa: CASSQLPWAGGTYNEQFF
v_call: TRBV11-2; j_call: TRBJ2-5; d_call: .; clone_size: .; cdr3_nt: TGTGCCAGCAGCTACAGGAGAGAAGAGACCCAGTACTTC; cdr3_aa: CASSYRREETQYF
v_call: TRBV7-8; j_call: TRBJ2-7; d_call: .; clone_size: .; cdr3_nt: TGTGCCAGCAGCTTCGGTAGCCGACCCGACTACGAGCAGTACTTC; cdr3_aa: CASSFGSRPDYEQYF
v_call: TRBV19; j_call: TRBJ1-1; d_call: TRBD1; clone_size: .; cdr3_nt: TGTGCCAGTAGTATCCAGGGACAGGGGGAACTTGCTTTCTTT; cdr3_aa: CASSIQGQGELAFF
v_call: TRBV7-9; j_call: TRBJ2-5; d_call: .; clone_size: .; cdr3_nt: TGTGCCAGCAGTCTAAGCCGAAGCCAAGAGACCCAGTACTTC; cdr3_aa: CASSLSRSQETQYF
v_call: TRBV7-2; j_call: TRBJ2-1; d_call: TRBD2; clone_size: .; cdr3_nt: TGTGCCAGCAGCCCTATTAGCGGGAGGGAGCAGTTCTTC; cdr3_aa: CASSPISGREQFF
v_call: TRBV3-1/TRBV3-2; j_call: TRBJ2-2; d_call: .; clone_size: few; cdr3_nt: TGTGCCAGCAGCAGGGACTTTACAGGCGGGGAGCTGTTTTTT; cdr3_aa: CASSRDFTGGELFF
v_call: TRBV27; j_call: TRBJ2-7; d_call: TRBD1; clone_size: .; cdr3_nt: TGTGCCAGCAGTTCGACAGGGGGGGTGAGTAACGAGCAGTACTTC; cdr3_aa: CASSSTGGVSNEQYF
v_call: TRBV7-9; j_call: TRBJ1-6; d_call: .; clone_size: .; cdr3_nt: TGTGCCAGCAGCGCTTCCGGGACACCCAATTCACCCCTCCACTTT; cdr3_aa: CASSASGTPNSPLHF
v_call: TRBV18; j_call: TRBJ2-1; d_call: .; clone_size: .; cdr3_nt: TGTGCCAGCTCCCAACAGGGCTATGAGCAGTTCTTC; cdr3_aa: CASSQQGYEQFF
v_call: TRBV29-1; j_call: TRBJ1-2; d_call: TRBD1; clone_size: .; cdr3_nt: TGCAGCGTTGTCCTCCGGGACAGTAGAGGCAACACCTTC; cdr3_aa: CSVVLRDSRGNTF
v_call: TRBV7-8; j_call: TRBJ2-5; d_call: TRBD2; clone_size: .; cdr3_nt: TGTGCCAGCAGCCGGGGAGGGGAAGAGACCCAGTACTTC; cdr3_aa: CASSRGGEETQYF
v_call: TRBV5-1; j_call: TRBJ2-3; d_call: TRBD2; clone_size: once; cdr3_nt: TGCGCCAGCAGCTTGACTAGCGGGAGACCAGATACGCAGTATTTT; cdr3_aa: CASSLTSGRPDTQYF
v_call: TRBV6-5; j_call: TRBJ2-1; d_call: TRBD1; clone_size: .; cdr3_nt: TGTGCCAGCAGTTACTCCGGGACAGGGCCCAATGAGCAGTTCTTC; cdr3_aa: CASSYSGTGPNEQFF
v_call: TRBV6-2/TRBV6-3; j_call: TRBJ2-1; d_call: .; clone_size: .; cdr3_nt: TGTGCCAGCAGTCGACTGCGGAGTACGTTCTTC; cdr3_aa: CASSRLRSTFF
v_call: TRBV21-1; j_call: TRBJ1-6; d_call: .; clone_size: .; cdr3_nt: TGTGCCAGCAGCAAAGCGCTTTTGAGACGGGTCAGCTCCTATAATTCACCCCTCCACTTT; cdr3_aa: CASSKALLRRVSSYNSPLHF
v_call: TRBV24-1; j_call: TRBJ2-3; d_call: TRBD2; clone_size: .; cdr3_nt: TGTGCCACCAGTGATTTTAGCGGGGGCCTACGCACAGATACGCAGTATTTT; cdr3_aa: CATSDFSGGLRTDTQYF
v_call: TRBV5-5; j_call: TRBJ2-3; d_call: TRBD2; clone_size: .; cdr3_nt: TGTGCCAGCAGCTTGGGGCTACTGGGACTAGTGACAGATACGCAGTATTTT; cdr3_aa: CASSLGLLGLVTDTQYF
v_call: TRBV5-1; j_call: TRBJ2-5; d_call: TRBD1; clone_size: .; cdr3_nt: TGCGCCAGCAGCATTGACGGGACAGCGACAGAGACCCAGTACTTC; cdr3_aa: CASSIDGTATETQYF
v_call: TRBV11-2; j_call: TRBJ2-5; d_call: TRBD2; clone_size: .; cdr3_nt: TGTGCCAGCAGCAAGAGGGCGCGGGAGGAGACCCAGTACTTC; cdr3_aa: CASSKRAREETQYF
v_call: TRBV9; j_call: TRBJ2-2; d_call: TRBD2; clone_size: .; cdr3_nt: TGTGCCAGCAGCTTCACAATACCCCGCGGGAGGACACCGAACACCGGGGAGCTGTTTTTT; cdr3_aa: CASSFTIPRGRTPNTGELFF
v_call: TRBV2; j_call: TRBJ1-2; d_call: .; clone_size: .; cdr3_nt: TGTGCCAGCAGTGTTGGCAGGGCGAACTATGGCTACACCTTC; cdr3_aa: CASSVGRANYGYTF
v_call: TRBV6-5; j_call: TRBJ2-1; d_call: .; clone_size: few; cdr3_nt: TGTGCCAGCAGTTATCACAGGGTGGGGGCGAACAATGAGCAGTTCTTC; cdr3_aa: CASSYHRVGANNEQFF
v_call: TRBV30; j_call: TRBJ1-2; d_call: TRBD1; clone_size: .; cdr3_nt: TGTGCCTGGAGTAACGGGATTGCAGGGGGTTATGGCTACACCTTC; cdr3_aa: CAWSNGIAGGYGYTF
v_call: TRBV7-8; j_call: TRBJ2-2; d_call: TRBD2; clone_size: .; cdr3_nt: TGTGCCAGCAGCTTAGTAGCGGGGGTCGGCACCGGGGAGCTGTTTTTT; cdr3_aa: CASSLVAGVGTGELFF
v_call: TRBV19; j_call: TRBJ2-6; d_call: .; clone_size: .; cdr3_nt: TGTGCCAGTAGTATCCGAGTCGCTGGGGCCAACGTCCTGACTTTC; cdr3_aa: CASSIRVAGANVLTF
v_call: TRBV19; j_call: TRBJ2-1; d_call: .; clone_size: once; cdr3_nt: TGTGCCAGTAGTCCCCTCTTGACTAGCAATGAGCAGTTCTTC; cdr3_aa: CASSPLLTSNEQFF
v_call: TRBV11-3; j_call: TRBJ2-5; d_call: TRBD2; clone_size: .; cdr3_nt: TGTGCCAGCAGCTCAAGCCGGGGGGGCCGACAAGAGACCCAGTACTTC; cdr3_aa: CASSSSRGGRQETQYF
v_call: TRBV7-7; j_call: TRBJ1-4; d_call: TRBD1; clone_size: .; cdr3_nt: TGTGCCAGCAGCTTAGACAGGGGTCGCGGAAAACTGTTTTTT; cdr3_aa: CASSLDRGRGKLFF
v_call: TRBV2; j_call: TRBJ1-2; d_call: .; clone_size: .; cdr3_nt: TGTGCCAGCAGTGGTGGCCAGGGCTCTGGCTACACCTTC; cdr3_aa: CASSGGQGSGYTF
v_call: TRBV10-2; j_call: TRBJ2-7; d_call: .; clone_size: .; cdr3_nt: TGCGCCAGCAGCCAGGCTGGGGGGTACGAGCAGTACTTC; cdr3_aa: CASSQAGGYEQYF
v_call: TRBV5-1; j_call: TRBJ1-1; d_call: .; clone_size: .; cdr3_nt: TGCGCCAGCAGCTTCAGTCGGAGTGAAGCTTTCTTT; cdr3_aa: CASSFSRSEAFF
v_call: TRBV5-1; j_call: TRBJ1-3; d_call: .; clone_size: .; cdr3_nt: TGCGCCAGCAGCGAGACAGACACGTCCTCTGGAAACACCATATATTTT; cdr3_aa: CASSETDTSSGNTIYF
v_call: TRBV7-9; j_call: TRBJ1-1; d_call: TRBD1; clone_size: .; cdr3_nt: TGTGCCAGCAGCTTGAGCAGGGGGCCTACAATTTGGAGCACTGAAGCTTTCTTT; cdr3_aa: CASSLSRGPTIWSTEAFF
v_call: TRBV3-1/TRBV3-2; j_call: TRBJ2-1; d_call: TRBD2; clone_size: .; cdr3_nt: TGTGCCAGCAGCCCCCTAGCGGGAGGTCGCACAGGAGACCACAATGAGCAGTTCTTC; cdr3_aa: CASSPLAGGRTGDHNEQFF
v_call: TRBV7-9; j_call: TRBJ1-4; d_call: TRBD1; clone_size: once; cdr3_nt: TGTGCCAGCAGCCCACGGGACAGTCATGAAAAACTGTTTTTT; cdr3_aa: CASSPRDSHEKLFF
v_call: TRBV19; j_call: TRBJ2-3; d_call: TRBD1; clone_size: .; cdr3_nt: TGTGCCAGTAGTCTGCGTCCCAGGGGGATTAACACAGATACGCAGTATTTT; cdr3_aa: CASSLRPRGINTDTQYF